This TCR beta chain was captured by sequencing in a study of blood T cell repertoires in COVID-19. Study-level information: Some COVID-19 samples were acute and others convalescent; all came from the United States, Italy and Spain. The cDNA or gDNA used as material had been derived from T cells, B-cell-depleted T cells, or PBMCs.

In the original processing: Estimated nucleated cell counts came from reference gene primer amplification. Assay used: immunoSEQ multiplex PCR; TCRdb lists only in-frame clones, some missing. V, J and clone size were drawn from that table, and D and trimming were deduced from the DNA. The table lists about 23,000 clones, 88% of them singletons. Between the trimmed V and J ends, which lost 2 bases and 2 bases, there was a span of 12 bases. The CDR3 extends over 15 amino acids. The V gene's germline CDR1 is KGHDR and CDR2 SFDVKD. Sample: peripheral blood. This chain links TRBV24-1 with TRBJ2-7, with a possible D match to TRBD2 (5 bases). The receptor was isolated from a man aged 65 to 85 in a cohort sampled during active COVID-19. For the CDR3, the DNA is TGTGCCACCAGTGATTCTCAAATTAGCGCCTACGAGCAGTACTTC. Translation gives CATSDSQISAYEQYF.